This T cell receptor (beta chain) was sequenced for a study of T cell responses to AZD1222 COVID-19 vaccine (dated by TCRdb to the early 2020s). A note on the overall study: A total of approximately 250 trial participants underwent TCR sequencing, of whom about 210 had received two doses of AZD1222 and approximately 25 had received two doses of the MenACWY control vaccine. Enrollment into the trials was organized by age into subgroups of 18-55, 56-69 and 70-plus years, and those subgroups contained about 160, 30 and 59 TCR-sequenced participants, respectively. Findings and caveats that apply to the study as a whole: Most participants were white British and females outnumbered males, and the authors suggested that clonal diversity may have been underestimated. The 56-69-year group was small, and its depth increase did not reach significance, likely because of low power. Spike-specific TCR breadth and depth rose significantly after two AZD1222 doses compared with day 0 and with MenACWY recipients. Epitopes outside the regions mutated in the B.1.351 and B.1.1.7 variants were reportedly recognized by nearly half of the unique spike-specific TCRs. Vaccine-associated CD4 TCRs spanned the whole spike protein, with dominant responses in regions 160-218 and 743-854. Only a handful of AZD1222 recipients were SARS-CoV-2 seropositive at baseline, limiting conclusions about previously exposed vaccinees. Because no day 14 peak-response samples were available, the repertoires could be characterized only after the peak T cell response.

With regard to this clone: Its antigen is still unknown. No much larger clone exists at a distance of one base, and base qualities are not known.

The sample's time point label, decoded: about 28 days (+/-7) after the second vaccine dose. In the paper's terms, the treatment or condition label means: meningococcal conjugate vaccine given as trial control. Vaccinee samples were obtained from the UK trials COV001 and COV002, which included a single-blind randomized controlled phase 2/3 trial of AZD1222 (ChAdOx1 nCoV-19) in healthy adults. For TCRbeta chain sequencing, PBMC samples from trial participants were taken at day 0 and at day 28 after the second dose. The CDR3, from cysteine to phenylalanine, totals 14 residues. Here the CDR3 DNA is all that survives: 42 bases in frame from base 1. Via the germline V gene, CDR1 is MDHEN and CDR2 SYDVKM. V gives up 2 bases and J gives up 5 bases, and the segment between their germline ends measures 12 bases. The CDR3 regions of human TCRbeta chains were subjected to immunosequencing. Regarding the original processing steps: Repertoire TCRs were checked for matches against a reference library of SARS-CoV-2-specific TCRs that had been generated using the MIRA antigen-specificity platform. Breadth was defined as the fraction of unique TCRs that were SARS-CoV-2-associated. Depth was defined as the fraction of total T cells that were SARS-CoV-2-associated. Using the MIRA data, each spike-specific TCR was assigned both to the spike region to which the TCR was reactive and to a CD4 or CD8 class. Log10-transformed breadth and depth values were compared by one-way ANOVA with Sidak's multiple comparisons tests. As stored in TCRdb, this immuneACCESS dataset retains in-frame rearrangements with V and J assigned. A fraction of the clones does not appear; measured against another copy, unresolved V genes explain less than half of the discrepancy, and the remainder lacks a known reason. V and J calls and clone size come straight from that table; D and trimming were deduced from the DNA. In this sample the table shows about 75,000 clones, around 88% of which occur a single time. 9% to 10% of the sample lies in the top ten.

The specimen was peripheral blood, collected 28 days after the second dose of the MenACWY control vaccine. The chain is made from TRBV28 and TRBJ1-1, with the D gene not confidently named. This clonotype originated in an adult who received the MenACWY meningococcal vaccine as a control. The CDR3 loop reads CASSLGVSGTEAFF. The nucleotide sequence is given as TGTGCCAGCAGTTTAGGGGTAAGCGGGACTGAAGCTTTCTTT.